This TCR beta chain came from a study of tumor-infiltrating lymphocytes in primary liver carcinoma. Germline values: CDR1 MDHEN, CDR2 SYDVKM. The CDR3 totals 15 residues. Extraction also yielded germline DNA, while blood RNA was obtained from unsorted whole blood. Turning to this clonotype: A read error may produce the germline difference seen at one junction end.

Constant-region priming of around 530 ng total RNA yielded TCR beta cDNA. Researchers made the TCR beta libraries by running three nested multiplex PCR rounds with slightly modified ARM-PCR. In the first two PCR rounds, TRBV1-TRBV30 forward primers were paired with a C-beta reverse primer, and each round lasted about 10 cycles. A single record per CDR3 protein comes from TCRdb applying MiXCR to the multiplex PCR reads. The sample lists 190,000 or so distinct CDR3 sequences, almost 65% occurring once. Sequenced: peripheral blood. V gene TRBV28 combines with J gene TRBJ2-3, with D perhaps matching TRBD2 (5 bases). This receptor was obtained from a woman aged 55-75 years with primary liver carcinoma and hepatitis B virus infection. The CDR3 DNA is TGTGCCAGCGGCCTGCTTTCTTCTAGCACAGATACGCGGTATTTT. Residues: CASGLLSSSTDTRYF.